These T cell receptor beta chains were read from a single sample in a study of blood T cell repertoires in COVID-19. Assay: immunoSEQ multiplex PCR; the TCRdb copy retains only in-frame clones and omits some. The repertoire holds fewer than 300,000 clones, with around 86% as singletons. The sample taken for sequencing was peripheral blood. These receptors were obtained from a man aged 40-49 years who had recovered from COVID-19. Both conserved end residues are part of each CDR3. A D gene is named only where the DNA matches it firmly. Not every row has a clone size; where given, it reads once, few, many or a size class.

v_gene	j_gene	abundance	d_gene	CDR3nt	CDR3aa
TRBV19	TRBJ2-5	NA	NA	TGTGCCGCCTCGGAGGGGGCGAGAGAGACCCAGTACTTC	CAASEGARETQYF
TRBV7-9	TRBJ1-1	NA	NA	TGTGCCAGCACGTCACACAGGGAGAGGAATGAAGCTTTCTTT	CASTSHRERNEAFF
TRBV2	TRBJ2-7	NA	TRBD1	TGTGCCAGCAGTGAGCATCCGGGACAGGGTATCTACGAGCAGTACTTC	CASSEHPGQGIYEQYF
TRBV5-5	TRBJ2-2	NA	TRBD2	TGTGCCAGCAGCTTCCCCCTCGGGGGGGCGTCCGGGGAGCTGTTTTTT	CASSFPLGGASGELFF
TRBV11-2	TRBJ2-1	NA	NA	TGTGCCAGCCTCCTATGGGGGGATGAGCAGTTCTTC	CASLLWGDEQFF
TRBV5-6	TRBJ1-2	NA	TRBD1	TGTGCCAGCAGCTTGGTAGGACAGGGGGCAAACTATGGCTACACCTTC	CASSLVGQGANYGYTF
TRBV18	TRBJ2-5	NA	TRBD1	TGTGCCAGCTCACCAACAGGGGGCGAGGTGGGGACCCAGTACTTC	CASSPTGGEVGTQYF
TRBV27	TRBJ1-2	NA	NA	TGTGCCAGCAGCCAGGGGCGGGGGCCGAATGGCTACACCTTC	CASSQGRGPNGYTF
TRBV5-4	TRBJ2-5	NA	TRBD2	TGTGCCAGCAGCTCCGGGACTAGCGGGGGGGTACAAGAGACCCAGTACTTC	CASSSGTSGGVQETQYF
TRBV12-3/TRBV12-4	TRBJ2-7	NA	NA	TGTGCCAGCAGTCAGGTCCCCATCGAGCAGTACTTC	CASSQVPIEQYF
TRBV6-5	TRBJ1-2	NA	NA	TGTGCCAACTCTGGGGCGCCGAAGTTTAACTATGGCTACACCTTC	CANSGAPKFNYGYTF
TRBV7-2	TRBJ1-3	NA	NA	TGTGCCAGCAGCTCGGACAGCTCTGGAAACACCATATATTTT	CASSSDSSGNTIYF
TRBV7-9	TRBJ2-7	few	NA	TGTGCCAGCAGCCCCGGGTCCTACGAGCAGTACTTC	CASSPGSYEQYF
TRBV10-3	TRBJ2-1	once	TRBD2	TGTGCCATCAGTGAGTCGGCTAGCGGATCGTCTAGGATTGAGCAGTTCTTC	CAISESASGSSRIEQFF
TRBV25-1	TRBJ1-4	NA	NA	TGTGCCAGCCAATCCGGGGGGAGGGAAAAACTGTTTTTT	CASQSGGREKLFF
TRBV5-4	TRBJ1-2	NA	NA	TGTGCCAGCAGCCTCGCGGATTTCTATGGCTACACCTTC	CASSLADFYGYTF
TRBV4-3	TRBJ1-2	NA	NA	TGCGCCAGCAGCCAAGCAAGGGCAGGGGACGGCTACACCTTC	CASSQARAGDGYTF
TRBV27	TRBJ2-5	NA	NA	TGTGCCAGCAGTCTCGCTCCCAGGGGAAGTAAGACCCAGTACTTC	CASSLAPRGSKTQYF
TRBV18	TRBJ2-5	NA	TRBD1	TGTGCCAGCTCACCGGACAGGGTCCAAGAGACCCAGTACTTC	CASSPDRVQETQYF
TRBV24-1	TRBJ2-1	once	TRBD1	TGTGCCACCAGTGACACAGGGGGCGCGGGGTATGAGCAGTTCTTC	CATSDTGGAGYEQFF
TRBV7-2	TRBJ2-2	NA	NA	TGTGCCAGCAGCTTAGATCCGGGGATGGGGGAGCTGTTTTTT	CASSLDPGMGELFF
TRBV30	TRBJ2-7	NA	TRBD1	TGTGCCTGCCAGGACAGGAACGAGCAGTACTTC	CACQDRNEQYF
TRBV5-1	TRBJ2-1	NA	TRBD2	TGCGCCAGCAGCTTGGCCGCCAGCGGGGGGCGGTTCTTC	CASSLAASGGRFF
TRBV25-1	TRBJ2-3	NA	TRBD1	TGTGCCAGCAGTGAATTTGAGACAGGGAACGAGAGGACAGATACGCAGTATTTT	CASSEFETGNERTDTQYF
TRBV6-1	TRBJ2-7	NA	NA	TGTGCCAGCAGGGAACGGGACAACCTAATCCGCTACGAGCAGTACTTC	CASRERDNLIRYEQYF
TRBV6-5	TRBJ2-7	NA	NA	TGTGCCAGCAGTTACTCGGAACTAGAAAGCGAGCAGTACTTC	CASSYSELESEQYF
TRBV10-3	TRBJ1-2	NA	TRBD1	TGTGCCATCAGCCGGGGACAGGGCATTGAAGGCTACACCTTC	CAISRGQGIEGYTF
TRBV11-3	TRBJ2-6	once	TRBD1	TGTGCCAGCAGCTCGAGGGACAGGTTACTCTCTGGGGCCAACGTCCTGACTTTC	CASSSRDRLLSGANVLTF
TRBV3-1/TRBV3-2	TRBJ2-7	few	TRBD1	TGTGCCAGCAGCCACAAGACGGGACAGTTCTCCTACGAGCAGTACTTC	CASSHKTGQFSYEQYF
TRBV21-1	TRBJ2-3	NA	NA	TGTGCCAGCAGCAAATTCGGGTCTCGCGGTAGCACAGATACGCAGTATTTT	CASSKFGSRGSTDTQYF
TRBV18	TRBJ2-3	NA	NA	TGTGCCAGCTCACCCTACACAGATACGCAGTATTTT	CASSPYTDTQYF
TRBV9	TRBJ2-5	once	NA	TGTGCCAGCAGCCCTGCTGGCAGACAAGAGACCCAGTACTTC	CASSPAGRQETQYF
TRBV10-2	TRBJ2-1	NA	TRBD2	TGCGCCAGCAGTGAGGGGCTAGCGGGGGCCTACAATGAGCAGTTCTTC	CASSEGLAGAYNEQFF
TRBV5-1	TRBJ1-2	NA	NA	TGCGCCAGCAGCTTGGGAGAGGCGTCAGCCAGTGGCTACACCTTC	CASSLGEASASGYTF
TRBV2	TRBJ1-6	NA	NA	TGTGCCAGCAGTAGTAGGGGTTCGCATTCACCCCTCCACTTT	CASSSRGSHSPLHF
TRBV14	TRBJ2-5	NA	NA	TGTGCCAGCAGCCCCCGAAGGCCAGGGGTGACGTCGGTTGGAGAGACCCAGTACTTC	CASSPRRPGVTSVGETQYF
TRBV7-6	TRBJ1-6	NA	TRBD1	TGTGCCAGCAGCCCAGGACAGGGTTACTCACCCCTCCACTTT	CASSPGQGYSPLHF
TRBV5-1	TRBJ2-7	NA	TRBD2	TGCGCCAGCAGCTTTAGCGGGGGGGCCGAATACGAGCAGTACTTC	CASSFSGGAEYEQYF